The 31 T cell receptor beta chains given below trace back to one sample, sequenced in a study of vaccination and CD4 T cells after COVID-19 (dated by TCRdb to between 2021 and 2022). The library was obtained by PCR. The data were produced on an Illumina iSeq 100. DNA from cultured CD4+ T cells was subjected to TCR sequencing with the Oncomine TCR Beta short-read assay at the Johns Hopkins FTIC core. In-frame beta chains were kept once TCRdb had trimmed the public reads at Q25 with fastp and called clones with MiXCR. Duplicate CDR3 protein sequences are folded into a single record with the most common DNA and genes. In this sample the table shows around 21,000 distinct CDR3 sequences, 55% of which occur a single time. The ten largest clonotypes hold 16% of the sample. No antigens are known for them. What the treatment or condition label conveys for this sample: approximately 10-day PBMC culture with coronavirus spike peptide pools or control peptides (ViraFEST assay).

Specimen: CD4+ T cells from blood, cultured in vitro. Receptors were obtained from a human donor who had recovered from COVID-19.

The chain carries TRBV7-2 and TRBJ2-3; 16 nucleotides line up with TRBD2. Germline assignment: CDR1 SGHTA and CDR2 FQGNSA. This CDR3 spans 18 amino acids. V shed 0 bases, J shed 8 bases, and the junction held 8 bases outside the gene matches. The CDR3: CASSLAEGLAGGLSTQYF. The CDR3 region has the DNA TGTGCCAGCAGCTTAGCGGAGGGACTAGCGGGAGGGCTTAGTACGCAGTATTTT.

The chain links TRBV2 to TRBJ1-3; D is perhaps TRBD1 (5 bases). This CDR3 has 14 residues. Germline V gene lookup returns CDR1 SNHLY and CDR2 FYNNEI. V was clipped by 6 bases and J by 0 bases, with 9 bases between them. The CDR3 loop reads CASRQQVSGNTIYF. CDR3 sequence (DNA): TGTGCCAGCAGACAACAGGTCTCTGGAAACACCATATATTTT.

The J gene is TRBJ1-3, the V gene TRBV15; D perhaps matches TRBD1 (6 bases). The CDR3 is 15 residues long. V lost 6 bases and J 4 bases, leaving 16 bases between the germline ends. From germline, CDR1 is LNHNV and CDR2 YYDKDF (reference sequence). The CDR3: CATSRNRAQGNTIYF. CDR3 nucleotide sequence: TGTGCCACCAGTAGAAACAGGGCACAGGGAAACACCATATATTTT.

The chain uses TRBV2 and TRBJ1-5; 7 bases are a match to TRBD1. In germline, CDR1 is SNHLY, CDR2 FYNNEI. There are 17 residues in the CDR3. V shed 5 bases, J shed 0 bases, and the junction held 10 bases outside the gene matches. The CDR3 spells CASSTRRGQNSNQPQHF. The CDR3 DNA reads as TGTGCCAGCAGTACCAGGAGGGGACAGAATAGCAATCAGCCCCAGCATTTT.

The CDR3 nucleotides read TGTGCCAGCCGAAATCCTGGCAGGGGACAGCCCCAGCATTTT. This codes for CASRNPGRGQPQHF. The gene calls are TRBV6-2 or TRBV6-3 and TRBJ1-5, with D maybe TRBD1 (6 bases). Between the trimmed V and J ends, which lost 8 bases and 7 bases, there was a span of 18 bases. Germline lookup yields CDR1 MNHEY and CDR2 SVGEGT. There are 14 residues in the CDR3.

This chain links TRBV19 with TRBJ2-3; a weak D match, TRBD1 (6 bases). The CDR3 totals 14 residues. Germline lookup yields CDR1 LNHDA and CDR2 SQIVND (reference sequence). V was shortened by 7 bases and J by 6 bases, with 17 bases between the two germline ends. The chain's CDR3 is CASIPGDRADTQYF. In DNA form, the CDR3 reads TGTGCCAGTATTCCAGGGGACCGAGCGGATACGCAGTATTTT.

This clonotype occurred a few times. This chain joins TRBV4-3 and TRBJ1-2; TRBD1 matches at 7 bases. The germline V gene has CDR1 LGHNA and CDR2 YSLEER. CDR3 length: 15 amino acids. Trimming removed 0 bases from V and 6 bases from J; junction bases left unmatched: 7. CDR3 amino acids: CASSQDGDSHHGYTF. The CDR3 nucleotides read TGCGCCAGCAGCCAAGATGGGGACAGCCACCATGGCTACACCTTC.

This clonotype was counted only a few times. The gene calls are TRBV7-2 and TRBJ2-7; the D gene could be TRBD1 or TRBD2 (5 bases each). The length of the CDR3 is 16 residues. Between the trimmed V and J ends, which lost 5 bases and 1 base, there was a span of 18 bases. Germline-derived CDR1 and CDR2 are SGHTA and FQGNSA. CDR3 sequence: CASSIGAGTGSYEQYF. CDR3 DNA: TGTGCCAGCAGCATAGGGGCTGGGACGGGGTCCTACGAGCAGTACTTC.

The chain has TRBV20-1 and TRBJ2-1; D is unresolved. Germline V gene data show CDR1 as DFQATT and CDR2 as SNEGSKA (reference sequence). V was pared by 0 bases and J by 5 bases, with 11 bases between. CDR3 size: 14 residues. This CDR3 reads CSARDAAGNNEQFF. The CDR3 DNA sequence: TGCAGTGCTAGAGATGCGGCAGGCAACAATGAGCAGTTCTTC.

This clonotype was observed a handful of times. The rearrangement uses TRBV27 and TRBJ1-1; TRBD1 agrees at 10 bases. Germline V gives CDR1 MNHEY, CDR2 SMNVEV (reference sequence). CDR3 length equals 14 residues. With 6 bases clipped from V and 2 bases from J, the junction kept 3 bases outside the gene matches. CDR3: CASRTGGYNTEAFF. In DNA form, the CDR3 reads TGTGCCAGCAGGACAGGGGGCTATAACACTGAAGCTTTCTTT.

The chain employs TRBV7-2 and TRBJ2-3; 11 nucleotides line up with TRBD2. The CDR3 spans 17 residues. CDR1 and CDR2 (germline): SGHTA, FQGNSA. V lost 3 bases, J lost 4 bases, and 9 bases stayed unmatched. This CDR3 reads CASSFSPGTSGADTQYF. CDR3 DNA sequence: TGTGCCAGCAGCTTTTCTCCCGGGACTAGCGGAGCAGATACGCAGTATTTT.

This clonotype came up a few times. V and J are TRBV5-1 and TRBJ2-5, with D possibly TRBD1 on 6 matching bases. The CDR3 is made up of 15 amino acids. Trimming stripped 4 bases from V and 5 bases from J, with 18 bases between. Per germline, CDR1 SGHRS and CDR2 YFSETQ. The CDR3 region is CASSTQGILGETQYF. For the CDR3, the DNA is TGCGCCAGCAGCACTCAGGGGATTTTGGGGGAGACCCAGTACTTC.

This clonotype has a handful of counts. This chain connects TRBV20-1 to TRBJ1-1; no reliable D call. Germline V gene data show CDR1 as DFQATT and CDR2 as SNEGSKA (reference sequence). There are 15 residues in the CDR3. V dropped 0 bases and J dropped 4 bases, with 15 bases sitting between them. CDR3 coding DNA: TGCAGTGCTAGAGATCTGAGGATGATAGGCACTGAAGCTTTCTTT. This translates into CSARDLRMIGTEAFF.

This rearrangement joins TRBV5-1 to TRBJ2-3; D could derive from TRBD1 or TRBD2 (7 bases each). This CDR3 contains 15 residues. CDR1 and CDR2 (germline): SGHRS, YFSETQ. V dropped 0 bases and J dropped 2 bases, with 10 bases sitting between them. The CDR3 DNA follows: TGCGCCAGCAGCTTGGGGGAGGGGGCCACAGATACGCAGTATTTT. Encoded protein: CASSLGEGATDTQYF.

The chain combines TRBV20-1 with TRBJ1-5, with D maybe TRBD1 (5 bases). This CDR3 is built from 15 residues. Trimming left V 0 bases short and J 3 bases short, with 12 bases between. Germline loops: CDR1 DFQATT, CDR2 SNEGSKA (reference sequence). This chain's CDR3 is CSAREGRGANQPQHF. CDR3 sequence (DNA): TGCAGTGCTAGAGAGGGGCGAGGGGCCAATCAGCCCCAGCATTTT.

The chain recombines TRBV10-3 with TRBJ2-7, with TRBD2 as a possible D gene (6 bases). Trimming cost V 3 bases and J 6 bases, with 15 bases left between them. This CDR3 has 14 residues. Germline V CDR1 and CDR2: ENHRY, SYGVKD. The CDR3 sequence is CAISDLVQGGEQYF. The CDR3, as DNA: TGTGCCATCAGTGACCTAGTTCAGGGAGGCGAGCAGTACTTC.

The chain carries TRBV7-7 and TRBJ2-1; no definite D call. The germline gives CDR1 SSHAT, CDR2 FNYEAQ (reference sequence). Trimming removed 5 bases from V and 8 bases from J, with 19 bases in between. The CDR3 spans 15 residues. CDR3 in amino acids: CASSTGKTYGDEQFF. CDR3 in DNA: TGTGCCAGCAGCACTGGGAAGACATATGGCGATGAGCAGTTCTTC.

This chain links TRBV5-4 with TRBJ1-6; D uncertain. The CDR3 is made up of 13 amino acids. In germline, CDR1 is SGHNT, CDR2 YYREEE (reference sequence). Trimming pared 10 bases from V and 6 bases from J, leaving 14 bases between. CDR3 bases: TGTGCCGGGAAACAGAGCTCTAATTCACCCCTCCACTTT. It encodes CAGKQSSNSPLHF. Together with reference TRBV5-4 and TRBJ1-6, the CDR3 gives the full variable domain: ETGVTQSPTHLIKTRGQQVTLRCSSQSGHNTVSWYQQALGQGPQFIFQYYREEENGRGNFPPRFSGLQFPNYSSELNVNALELDDSALYLCAGKQSSNSPLHFGNGTRLTVT.

The CDR3 sequence is CASNLDSSNSPLHF. CDR3 in DNA: TGTGCCAGCAACCTAGACAGTTCCAATTCACCCCTCCACTTT. The V and J genes are TRBV6-1 and TRBJ1-6; a possible D gene is TRBD1 (5 bases). Per germline, CDR1 MNHNS and CDR2 SASEGT. V gave up 7 bases and J gave up 7 bases, with 14 bases separating them. The length of the CDR3 is 14 residues.

CDR3 DNA sequence: TGTGCCAGTAGTATACGGGGGGCGGGCAATCAGCCCCAGCATTTT. This translates into CASSIRGAGNQPQHF. The chain uses TRBV19 and TRBJ1-5; TRBD1 is a possible D gene (6 bases). Trimming removed 2 bases at V and 2 bases at J, with 10 bases between. The CDR3 is 15 residues long. Germline-derived CDR1 and CDR2 are LNHDA and SQIVND (reference sequence).

The V and J genes are TRBV7-9 and TRBJ2-1; 11 nucleotides line up with TRBD2. This CDR3 comprises 16 residues. V lost 5 bases to trimming and J lost 8 bases; unmatched junction nucleotides: 11. Germline values: CDR1 SEHNR, CDR2 FQNEAQ (reference sequence). CDR3 amino acids: CASSDAWLAGGDEQFF. The CDR3 DNA reads TGTGCCAGCAGCGACGCGTGGCTAGCGGGAGGCGATGAGCAGTTCTTC. Together with reference TRBV7-9 and TRBJ2-1, the CDR3 gives the full variable domain: DTGVSQNPRHKITKRGQNVTFRCDPISEHNRLYWYRQTLGQGPEFLTYFQNEAQLEKSRLLSDRFSAERPKGSFSTLEIQRTEQGDSAMYLCASSDAWLAGGDEQFFGPGTRLTVL.

The sample holds one count of this clonotype. This chain uses TRBV5-1 with TRBJ2-3; 10 bases map to TRBD1. The V gene's germline CDR1 is SGHRS and CDR2 YFSETQ. The CDR3 sequence is 16 residues long. With V trimmed by 4 bases and J by 0 bases, 5 bases remained unmatched. The CDR3 sequence: CASSPGTGVSTDTQYF. The CDR3 nucleotides are TGCGCCAGCAGCCCAGGGACAGGGGTGAGCACAGATACGCAGTATTTT.

In its sample, this clonotype was seen a few times. The chain links TRBV11-2 to TRBJ2-6; a weak D match, TRBD2 (7 bases). Germline loops: CDR1 SGHAT, CDR2 FQNNGV. The CDR3 consists of 17 residues. V was pared by 6 bases and J by 0 bases, with 15 bases between. In DNA, the CDR3 is TGTGCCAGCAGGCAAGGGAGGGGGAACTCTGGGGCCAACGTCCTGACTTTC. Its protein is CASRQGRGNSGANVLTF.

This clonotype was counted only a few times. The V call is TRBV28, the J call TRBJ1-1, with 7 bases identical to TRBD1. The germline CDR1 and CDR2 sequences are MDHEN and SYDVKM. The CDR3 is 13 amino acids. V was clipped by 5 bases and J by 11 bases; unmatched bases: 11. CDR3 bases: TGTGCCAGCAGTACAGGGGCGAGCAGAGTGGCTTTCTTT. This gives the protein CASSTGASRVAFF.

This chain uses TRBV5-1 with TRBJ2-5; perhaps TRBD2 as D (6 bases). CDR1 is SGHRS, CDR2 YFSETQ, per germline. Trimming pared 3 bases from V and 1 base from J, leaving 10 bases between. The CDR3 is 14 residues long. CDR3 sequence reads: CASSSALAQETQYF. In nucleotides, the CDR3 is TGCGCCAGCAGCTCGGCACTAGCCCAAGAGACCCAGTACTTC. The whole variable domain, remainder taken from reference TRBV5-1 and TRBJ2-5, is KAGVTQTPRYLIKTRGQQVTLSCSPISGHRSVSWYQQTPGQGLQFLFEYFSETQRNKGNFPGRFSGRQFSNSRSEMNVSTLELGDSALYLCASSSALAQETQYFGPGTRLLVL.

The V call is TRBV27, the J call TRBJ1-2, with D perhaps matching TRBD1 (5 bases). Per the germline V gene, CDR1 is MNHEY and CDR2 is SMNVEV (reference sequence). This CDR3 is built from 16 residues. V was trimmed by 3 bases and J by 0 bases, leaving 14 bases between them. The DNA for the CDR3 is TGTGCCAGCAGTTTGGGGTGGGGGGGAGCTAACTATGGCTACACCTTC. Its protein is CASSLGWGGANYGYTF.

This chain connects TRBV7-9 to TRBJ1-6; D gene uncertain. This CDR3 has 16 amino acids. Germline V gene lookup returns CDR1 SEHNR and CDR2 FQNEAQ (reference sequence). V lost 3 bases, J lost 0 bases, and 9 bases lay in between. CDR3: CASSFLRSSYNSPLHF. Written as DNA, the CDR3 is TGTGCCAGCAGCTTTCTCCGTAGCTCCTATAATTCACCCCTCCACTTT.

The V gene is TRBV28, the J gene TRBJ2-7; possible D gene TRBD1, 5 bases. CDR3 length equals 13 residues. The V gene lost 3 bases and the J gene lost 4 bases, with 10 bases spanning the gap. CDR1 and CDR2 (germline): MDHEN, SYDVKM. The CDR3 nucleotides read TGTGCCAGCAGTTTCAGGGATCGGTACGAGCAGTACTTC. It yields the protein CASSFRDRYEQYF.

This clonotype was recorded a few times. The chain recombines TRBV7-2 with TRBJ2-7; 11 positions match TRBD1. The germline CDR1 and CDR2 sequences are SGHTA and FQGNSA. The ends lost 6 bases at V and 6 bases at J; junction bases unmatched: 4. The CDR3 runs 13 residues. The CDR3 nucleotides are TGTGCCAGCAGAGCCGGGACAGGGGGCGAGCAGTACTTC. Translation: CASRAGTGGEQYF.

J is TRBJ2-1 and V is TRBV2, with D perhaps TRBD2 (6 bases). In germline, CDR1 is SNHLY, CDR2 FYNNEI. V was pared by 6 bases and J by 5 bases, with 8 bases between. The CDR3 totals 12 residues. The CDR3 here is CASRAGHNEQFF. Written as DNA, the CDR3 is TGTGCCAGCAGGGCGGGGCACAATGAGCAGTTCTTC.

The rearrangement uses TRBV5-1 and TRBJ2-5; 12 bases fit TRBD1. CDR1 is SGHRS and CDR2 is YFSETQ in the germline V gene. Trimming took 2 bases from V and 13 from J; bases not matched to a gene: 9. The CDR3 extends over 14 amino acids. The CDR3 coding sequence is TGCGCCAGCAGCTTTTACCGGGACAGGGGGCGGCGGTACTTC. It specifies CASSFYRDRGRRYF.